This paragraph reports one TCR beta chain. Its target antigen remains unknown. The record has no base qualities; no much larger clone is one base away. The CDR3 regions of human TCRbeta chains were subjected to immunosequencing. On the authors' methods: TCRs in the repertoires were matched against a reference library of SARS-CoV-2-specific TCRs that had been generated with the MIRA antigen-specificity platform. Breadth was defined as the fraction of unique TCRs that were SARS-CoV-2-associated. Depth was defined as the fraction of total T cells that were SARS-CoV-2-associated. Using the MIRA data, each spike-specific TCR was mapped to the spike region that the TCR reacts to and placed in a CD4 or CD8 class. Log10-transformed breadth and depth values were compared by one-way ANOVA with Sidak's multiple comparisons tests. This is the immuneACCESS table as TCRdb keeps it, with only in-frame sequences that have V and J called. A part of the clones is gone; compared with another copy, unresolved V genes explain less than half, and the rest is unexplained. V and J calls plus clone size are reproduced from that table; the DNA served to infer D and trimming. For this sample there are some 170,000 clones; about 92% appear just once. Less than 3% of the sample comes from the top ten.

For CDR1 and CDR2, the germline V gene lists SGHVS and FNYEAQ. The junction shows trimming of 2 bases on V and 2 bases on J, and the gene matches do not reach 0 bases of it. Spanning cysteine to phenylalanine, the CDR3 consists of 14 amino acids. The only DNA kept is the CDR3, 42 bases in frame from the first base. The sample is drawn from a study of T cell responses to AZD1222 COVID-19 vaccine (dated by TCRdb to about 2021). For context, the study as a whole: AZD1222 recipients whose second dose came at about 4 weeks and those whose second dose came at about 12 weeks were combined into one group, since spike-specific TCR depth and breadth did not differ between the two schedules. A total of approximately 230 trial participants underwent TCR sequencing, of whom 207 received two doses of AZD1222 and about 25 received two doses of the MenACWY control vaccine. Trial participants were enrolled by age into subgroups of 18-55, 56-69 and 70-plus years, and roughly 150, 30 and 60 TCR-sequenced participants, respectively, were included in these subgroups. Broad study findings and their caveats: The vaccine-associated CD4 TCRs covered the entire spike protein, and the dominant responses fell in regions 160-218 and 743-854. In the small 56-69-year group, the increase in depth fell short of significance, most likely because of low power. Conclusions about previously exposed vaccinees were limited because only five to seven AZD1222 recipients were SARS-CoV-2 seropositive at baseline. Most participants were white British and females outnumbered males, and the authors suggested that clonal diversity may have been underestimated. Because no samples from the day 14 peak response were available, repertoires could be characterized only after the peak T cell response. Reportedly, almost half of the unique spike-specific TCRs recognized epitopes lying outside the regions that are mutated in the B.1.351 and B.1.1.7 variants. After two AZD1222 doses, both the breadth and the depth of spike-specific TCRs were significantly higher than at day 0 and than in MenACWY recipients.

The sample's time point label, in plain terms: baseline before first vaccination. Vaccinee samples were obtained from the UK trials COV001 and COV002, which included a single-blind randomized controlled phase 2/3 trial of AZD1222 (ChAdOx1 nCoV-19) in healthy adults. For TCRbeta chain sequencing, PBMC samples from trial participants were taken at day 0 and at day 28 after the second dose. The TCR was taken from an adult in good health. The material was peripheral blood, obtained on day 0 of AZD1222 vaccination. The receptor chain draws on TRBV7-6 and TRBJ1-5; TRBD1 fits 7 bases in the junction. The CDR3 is CASSLTGGNQPQHF. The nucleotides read TGTGCCAGCAGCTTAACAGGGGGCAATCAGCCCCAGCATTTT.